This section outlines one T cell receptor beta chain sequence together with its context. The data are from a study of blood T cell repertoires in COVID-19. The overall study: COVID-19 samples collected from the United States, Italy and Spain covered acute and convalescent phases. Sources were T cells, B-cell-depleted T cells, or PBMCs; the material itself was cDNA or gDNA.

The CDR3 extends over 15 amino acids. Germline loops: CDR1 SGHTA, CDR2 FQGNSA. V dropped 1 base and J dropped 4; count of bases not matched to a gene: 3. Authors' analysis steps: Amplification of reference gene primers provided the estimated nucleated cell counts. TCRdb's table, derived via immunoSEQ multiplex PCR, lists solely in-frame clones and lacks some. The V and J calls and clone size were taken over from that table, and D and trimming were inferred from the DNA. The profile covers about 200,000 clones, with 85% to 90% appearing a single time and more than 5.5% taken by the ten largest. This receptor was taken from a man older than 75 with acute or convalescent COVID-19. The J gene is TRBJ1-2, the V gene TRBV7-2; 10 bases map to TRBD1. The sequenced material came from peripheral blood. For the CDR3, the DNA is TGTGCCAGCAGCTTAGGACAGGGGGCCACCTATGGCTACACCTTC. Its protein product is CASSLGQGATYGYTF.